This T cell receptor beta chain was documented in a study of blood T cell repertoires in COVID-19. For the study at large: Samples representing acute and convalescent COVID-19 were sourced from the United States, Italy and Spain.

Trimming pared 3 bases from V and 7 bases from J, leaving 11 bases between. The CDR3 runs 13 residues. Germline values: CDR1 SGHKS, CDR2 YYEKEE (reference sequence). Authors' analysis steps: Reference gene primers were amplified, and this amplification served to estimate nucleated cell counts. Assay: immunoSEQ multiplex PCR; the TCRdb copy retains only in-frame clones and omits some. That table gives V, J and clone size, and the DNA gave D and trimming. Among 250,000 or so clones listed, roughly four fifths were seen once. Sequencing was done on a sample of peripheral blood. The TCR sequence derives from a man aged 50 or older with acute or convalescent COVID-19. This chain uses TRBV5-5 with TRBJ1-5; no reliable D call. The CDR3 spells CASSSTGAQPQHF. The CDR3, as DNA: TGTGCCAGCAGCTCGACGGGAGCGCAGCCCCAGCATTTT.